The clone carrying this TCR beta chain was recorded only once. As yet, its antigen is unknown. The sample originates from a study of human T cells and chemical hapten exposure. Study results and limitations: TCRs exceeding a frequency of 1 in 1000 stayed unchanged under DPC sensitization.

For the library, individual cDNA molecules each received unique molecular identifiers. In the original analysis: Samples contained a median of roughly 99,000 TCRs, with a range of roughly 23,224 to 700,000. TCRdb re-called the reads through MiXCR, storing one row per CDR3 protein. These V and J calls rely on TCRdb rather than the paper's analysis. The repertoire consists of 250 to 300 distinct CDR3 sequences, with roughly half occurring once and the leading ten covering about 10%. Treatment given: therapeutic diphenylcyclopropenone sensitization with weekly scalp DPC. Germline V gene sequence: CDR1 KGHDR, CDR2 SFDVKD. V was cut by 2 bases and J by 12 bases, with 10 bases left in between. This CDR3 contains 12 residues.

This clonotype was sampled from an adult with alopecia areata. Some clones in this sample may be carry-over from other donors' samples. This table probably holds off-target reads from a library built for another chain. The sequenced sample was whole blood, obtained before DPC sensitization or 2, 6, or about 24 weeks after (not recorded which). The rearrangement uses TRBV24-1 and TRBJ1-5; D gene unclear. The CDR3, as DNA: TGTGCCACCAGTGATTCGGCCCGGAACCAGCATTTT. Translating gives CATSDSARNQHF.